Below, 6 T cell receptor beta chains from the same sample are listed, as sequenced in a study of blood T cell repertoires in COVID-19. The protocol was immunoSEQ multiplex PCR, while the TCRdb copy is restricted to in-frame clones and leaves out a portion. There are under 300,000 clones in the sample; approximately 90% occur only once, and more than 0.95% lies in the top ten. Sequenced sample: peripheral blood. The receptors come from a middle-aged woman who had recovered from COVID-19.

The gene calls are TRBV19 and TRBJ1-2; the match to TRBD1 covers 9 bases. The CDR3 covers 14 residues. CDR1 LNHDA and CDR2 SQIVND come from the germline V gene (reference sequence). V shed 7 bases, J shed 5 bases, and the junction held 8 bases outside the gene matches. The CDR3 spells CASTRRGTGYGYTF. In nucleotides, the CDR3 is TGTGCCAGTACCCGAAGGGGGACAGGGTATGGCTACACCTTC.

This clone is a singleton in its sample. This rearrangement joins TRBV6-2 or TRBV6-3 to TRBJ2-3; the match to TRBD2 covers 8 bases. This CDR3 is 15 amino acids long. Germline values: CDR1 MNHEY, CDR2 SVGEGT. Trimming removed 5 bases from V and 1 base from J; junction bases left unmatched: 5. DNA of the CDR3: TGTGCCAGCAGTACATTGACTAGCGGCACAGATACGCAGTATTTT. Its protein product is CASSTLTSGTDTQYF.

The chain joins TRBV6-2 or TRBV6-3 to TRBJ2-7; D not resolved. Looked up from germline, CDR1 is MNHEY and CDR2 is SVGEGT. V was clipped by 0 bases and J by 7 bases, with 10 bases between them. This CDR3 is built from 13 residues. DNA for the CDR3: TGTGCCAGCAGTTACTCCCCCTGGCAAGAGCAGTACGTC. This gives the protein CASSYSPWQEQYV.

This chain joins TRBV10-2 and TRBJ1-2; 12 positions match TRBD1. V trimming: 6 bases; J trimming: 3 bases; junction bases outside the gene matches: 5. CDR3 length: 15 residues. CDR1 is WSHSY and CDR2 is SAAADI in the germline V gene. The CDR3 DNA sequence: TGCGCCAGCAGACCCGGGACAGGGGGCTACTATGGCTACACCTTC. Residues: CASRPGTGGYYGYTF.

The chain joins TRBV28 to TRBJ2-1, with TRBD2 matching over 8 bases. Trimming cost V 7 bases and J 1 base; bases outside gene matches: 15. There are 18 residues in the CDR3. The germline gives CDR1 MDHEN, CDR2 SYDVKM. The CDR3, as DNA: TGTGCCAGCACCGTGGGGCTAGCGGGCCCCGAATCCTACAATGAGCAGTTCTTC. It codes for CASTVGLAGPESYNEQFF.

CDR3 in amino acids: CASSSGGGHPNTEAFF. The CDR3 region has the DNA TGTGCCAGCAGTTCCGGTGGGGGACACCCGAACACTGAAGCTTTCTTT. The chain carries TRBV2 and TRBJ1-1; perhaps TRBD1 as D (6 bases). CDR1 SNHLY and CDR2 FYNNEI come from the germline V gene. Deletions cut 5 bases from V and 1 base from J, with 17 bases between. The CDR3 runs to 16 residues.